One and the same sample provided the 9 T cell receptor beta chains below, sequenced in a study of T cell responses to AZD1222 COVID-19 vaccine. Produced via immunoSEQ multiplex PCR; TCRdb's table is partial and in-frame only. Of about 81,000 clones in the sample, approximately 85% were seen once. The input for sequencing was peripheral blood, taken 28 days after the second AZD1222 dose. The receptors derive from an adult who received the AZD1222 COVID-19 vaccine.

The CDR3 reads CASSQTGMPPDTQYF. The CDR3 region has the DNA TGTGCCAGCAGCCAGACAGGGATGCCCCCAGATACGCAGTATTTT. The chain is built from TRBV5-4 and TRBJ2-3; 7 bases map to TRBD1. The trim removed 4 bases at V and 4 bases at J, leaving 9 bases unmatched. The CDR3 has 15 residues. In germline, CDR1 is SGHNT, CDR2 YYREEE (reference sequence). The full variable domain, its missing parts supplied by reference TRBV5-4 and TRBJ2-3, is ETGVTQSPTHLIKTRGQQVTLRCSSQSGHNTVSWYQQALGQGPQFIFQYYREEENGRGNFPPRFSGLQFPNYSSELNVNALELDDSALYLCASSQTGMPPDTQYFGPGTRLTVL.

The V gene is TRBV10-3, the J gene TRBJ2-1, with 9 positions matching TRBD1. The CDR3 runs 17 residues. Germline V lookup: CDR1 ENHRY, CDR2 SYGVKD. V was pared by 6 bases and J by 5 bases, with 14 bases of the junction left unmatched. DNA for the CDR3: TGTGCCATCAGCGTACCAGAACAGGGGGCGGTTGACAATGAGCAGTTCTTC. Protein sequence: CAISVPEQGAVDNEQFF.

The chain's CDR3 is CATRTGGRETQYF. As DNA, the CDR3 is TGTGCCACTCGGACAGGGGGCCGGGAGACCCAGTACTTC. J is TRBJ2-5 and V is TRBV6-5; 11 positions match TRBD1. The germline gives CDR1 MNHEY, CDR2 SVGAGI. CDR3 size: 13 residues. V shed 10 bases, J shed 5 bases, and the junction held 6 bases outside the gene matches.

The CDR3 loop is CASSTTGGSEQYF. Written as DNA, the CDR3 is TGTGCCAGCAGCACCACAGGGGGCTCCGAGCAGTACTTC. The chain links TRBV28 to TRBJ2-7; 9 bases are a match to TRBD1. Germline-derived CDR1 and CDR2 are MDHEN and SYDVKM. CDR3 length: 13 amino acids. V gave up 6 bases and J gave up 6 bases; unmatched junction bases: 6.

The chain carries TRBV12-3 or TRBV12-4 and TRBJ2-7; TRBD2 matches at 8 bases. V lost 5 bases and J lost 6; bases outside the gene matches: 0. This CDR3 spans 11 amino acids. The CDR3 DNA sequence: TGTGCCAGCAGTAGCGGGGGCGAGCAGTACTTC. Its translation is CASSSGGEQYF.

V and J are TRBV25-1 and TRBJ1-1; weak D call: TRBD1 (6 bases). The CDR3 covers 14 residues. Trimming stripped 4 bases from V and 10 bases from J, with 19 bases between. The V gene's germline CDR1 is MGHDK and CDR2 SYGVNS. The CDR3 is CASSGGGGHLGAFF. CDR3 nucleotide sequence: TGTGCCAGCAGTGGCGGAGGGGGACACCTAGGAGCTTTCTTT.

This rearrangement joins TRBV6-1 to TRBJ1-5; no clear D. From germline, CDR1 is MNHNS and CDR2 SASEGT. This CDR3 comprises 14 residues. The V end was cut by 1 base, the J end by 5 bases, with 9 bases between. The chain's CDR3 is CASSEERIYQPQHF. In DNA, the CDR3 is TGTGCCAGCAGTGAAGAACGAATCTATCAGCCCCAGCATTTT.

The chain uses TRBV7-2 and TRBJ2-3, with D tentatively TRBD2 (6 bases). V lost 4 bases and J 2 bases, leaving 10 bases between the germline ends. The CDR3 runs 14 residues. CDR1 is SGHTA, CDR2 FQGNSA, per germline. The CDR3 DNA reads as TGTGCCAGCAGCTCGGGACTCTACACAGATACGCAGTATTTT. Amino acids: CASSSGLYTDTQYF.

V usage is TRBV28 and J usage is TRBJ2-7; 10 bases fit TRBD1. CDR1 is MDHEN, CDR2 SYDVKM, per germline. After removal of 11 bases from V and 0 bases from J, the junction contained 10 bases not matched to a gene. There are 15 residues in the CDR3. CDR3 region: CAAGGQGTSSYEQYF. DNA for the CDR3: TGTGCCGCGGGGGGACAGGGGACCAGCTCCTACGAGCAGTACTTC.